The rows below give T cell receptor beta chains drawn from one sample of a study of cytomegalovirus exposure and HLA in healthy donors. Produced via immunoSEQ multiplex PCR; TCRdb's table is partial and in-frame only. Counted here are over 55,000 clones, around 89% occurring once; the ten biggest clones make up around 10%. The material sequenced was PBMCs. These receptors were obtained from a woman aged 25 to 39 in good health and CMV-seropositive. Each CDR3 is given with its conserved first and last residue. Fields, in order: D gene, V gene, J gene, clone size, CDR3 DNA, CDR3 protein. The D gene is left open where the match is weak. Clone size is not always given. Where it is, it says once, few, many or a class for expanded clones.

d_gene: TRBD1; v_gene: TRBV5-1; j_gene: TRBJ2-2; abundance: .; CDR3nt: TGCGCCAGCAGCTTGGACACAGGGGGAACCGGGGAGCTGTTTTTT; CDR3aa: CASSLDTGGTGELFF
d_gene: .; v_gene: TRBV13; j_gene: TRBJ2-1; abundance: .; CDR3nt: TGTGCCAGCAGCGAAAACTTACTTGAGCAGTTCTTC; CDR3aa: CASSENLLEQFF
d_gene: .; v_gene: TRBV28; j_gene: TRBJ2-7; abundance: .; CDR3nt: TGTGCCAGCAGTTTAGGACTCGCCGCCGAGCAGTACTTC; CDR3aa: CASSLGLAAEQYF
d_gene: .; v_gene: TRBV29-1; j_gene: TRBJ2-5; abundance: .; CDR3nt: TGCAGCCTAATCAGGGGAGCCCAAGAGACCCAGTACTTC; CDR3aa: CSLIRGAQETQYF
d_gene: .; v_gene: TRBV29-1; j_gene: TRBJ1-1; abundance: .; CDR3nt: TGCAGCGCCCGTCGGGAACCGTACATGAACACTGAAGCTTTCTTT; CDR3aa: CSARREPYMNTEAFF
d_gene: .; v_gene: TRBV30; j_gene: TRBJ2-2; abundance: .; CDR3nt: TGTGCCTGGATTACTACGGGAGTCCCCGCCGGGGAGCTGTTTTTT; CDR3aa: CAWITTGVPAGELFF
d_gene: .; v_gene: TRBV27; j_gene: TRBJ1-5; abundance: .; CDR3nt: TGTGCCAGCAGTTTATTCAGGGCGAAGCAGCCCCAGCATTTT; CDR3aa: CASSLFRAKQPQHF
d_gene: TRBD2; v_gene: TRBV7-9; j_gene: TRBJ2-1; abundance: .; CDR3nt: TGTGCCAGCAGCCCTCGGGGGGGACAAAGCAATGAGCAGTTCTTC; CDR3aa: CASSPRGGQSNEQFF
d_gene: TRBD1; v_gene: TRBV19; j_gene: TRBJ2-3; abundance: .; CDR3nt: TGTGCCAGTAGTATTGGGTGGGGGACAGGGCTCACAGATACGCAGTATTTT; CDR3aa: CASSIGWGTGLTDTQYF
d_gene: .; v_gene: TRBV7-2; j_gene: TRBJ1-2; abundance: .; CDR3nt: TGTGCCAGCAGCTTAGATCGCGAGTCCGCCGGCTACACCTTC; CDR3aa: CASSLDRESAGYTF
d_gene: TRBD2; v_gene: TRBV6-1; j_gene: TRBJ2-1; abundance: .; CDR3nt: TGTGCCAACCGCGGGGGAAGCGGTTACAATGAGCAGTTCTTC; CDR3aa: CANRGGSGYNEQFF
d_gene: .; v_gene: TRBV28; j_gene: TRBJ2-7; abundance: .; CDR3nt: TGTGCCAGCAGTTTTGGCGGGCCCCTCTACGAGCAGTACTTC; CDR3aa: CASSFGGPLYEQYF
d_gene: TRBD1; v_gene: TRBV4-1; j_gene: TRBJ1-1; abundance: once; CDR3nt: TGCGCCAGCAGCCAGGTGACAGGGGCGATCGAAGCTTTCTTT; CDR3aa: CASSQVTGAIEAFF
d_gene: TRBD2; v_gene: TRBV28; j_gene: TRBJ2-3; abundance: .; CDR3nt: TGTGCCAGCAGTTTGCTTACTAGCGGGACGGATACGCAGTATTTT; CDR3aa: CASSLLTSGTDTQYF
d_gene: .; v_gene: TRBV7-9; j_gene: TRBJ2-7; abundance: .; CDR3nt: TGTGCCAGCAGCCCAGACATTCTACGGTCCGAGCAGTACTTC; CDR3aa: CASSPDILRSEQYF
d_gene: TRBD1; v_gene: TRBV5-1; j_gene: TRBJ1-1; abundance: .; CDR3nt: TGCGCCAGCAGCCCCGGACAGGGGAACACTGAAGCTTTCTTT; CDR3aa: CASSPGQGNTEAFF
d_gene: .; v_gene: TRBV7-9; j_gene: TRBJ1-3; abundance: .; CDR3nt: TGTGCCAGCAGCTTAGTGGGGAGCTCTGGAAACACCATATATTTT; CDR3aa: CASSLVGSSGNTIYF
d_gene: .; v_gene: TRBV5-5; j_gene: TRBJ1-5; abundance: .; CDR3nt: TGTGCCAGCAGACAGGGAAGCGGCAGCAATCAGCCCCAGCATTTT; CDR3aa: CASRQGSGSNQPQHF
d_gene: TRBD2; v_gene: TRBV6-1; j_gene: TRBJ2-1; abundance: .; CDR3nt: TGTGCCAGCAGTGAATCACTAGCGTCTTACAATGAGCAGTTCTTC; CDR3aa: CASSESLASYNEQFF
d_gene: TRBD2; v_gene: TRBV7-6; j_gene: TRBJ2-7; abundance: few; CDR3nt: TGTGCCAGCAGCTTAGCGGCTAGCGGCCACGAGCAGTACTTC; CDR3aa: CASSLAASGHEQYF
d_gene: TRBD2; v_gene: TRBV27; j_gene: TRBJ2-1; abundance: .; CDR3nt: TGTGCCAGCAGCCTCCTTAGCGGGAGGGCTGCCCCCGAGCAGTTCTTC; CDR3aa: CASSLLSGRAAPEQFF
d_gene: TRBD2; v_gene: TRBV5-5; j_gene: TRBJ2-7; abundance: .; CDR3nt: TGTGCCAGCAGCATTCTGGGGACTAGCGGGACCTACGAGCAGTACTTC; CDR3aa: CASSILGTSGTYEQYF
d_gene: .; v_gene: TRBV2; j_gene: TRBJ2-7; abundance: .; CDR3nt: TGTGCCAGCAGCGTACAGGGACCCTACGAGCAGTACTTC; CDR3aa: CASSVQGPYEQYF
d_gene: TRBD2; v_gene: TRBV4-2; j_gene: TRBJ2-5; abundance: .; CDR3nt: TGTGCCACCGGGGAGGGATTGAGCGGAGAGACCCAGTACTTC; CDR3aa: CATGEGLSGETQYF
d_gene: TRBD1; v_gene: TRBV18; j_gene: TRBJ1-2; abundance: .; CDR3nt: TGTGCCAGCTCACCTGGGACAGTACGAAGTGTCTATGGCTACACCTTC; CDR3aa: CASSPGTVRSVYGYTF
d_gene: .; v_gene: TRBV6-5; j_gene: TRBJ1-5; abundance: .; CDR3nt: TGTGCCAGCAGTTTAAATCGCAATCAGCCCCAGCATTTT; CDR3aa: CASSLNRNQPQHF
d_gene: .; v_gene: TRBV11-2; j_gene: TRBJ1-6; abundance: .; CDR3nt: TGTGCCAGCAGCTTATCCGGGGGATCACCCCTCCACTTT; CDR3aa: CASSLSGGSPLHF
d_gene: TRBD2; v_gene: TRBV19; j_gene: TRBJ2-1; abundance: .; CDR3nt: TGTGCCAGTAGTCTTGGACTAGCGGGAGGGCCGAGCAATGAGCAGTTCTTC; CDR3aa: CASSLGLAGGPSNEQFF
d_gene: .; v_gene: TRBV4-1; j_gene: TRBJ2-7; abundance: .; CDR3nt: TGCGCCAGCAGCCACCCGACAGGAGGTGCCTACGAGCAGTACTTC; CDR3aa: CASSHPTGGAYEQYF
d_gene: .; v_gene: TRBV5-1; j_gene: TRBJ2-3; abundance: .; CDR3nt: TGCGCCAGCAGCTTGGCGGGACTTTTCCTCACAGATACGCAGTATTTT; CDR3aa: CASSLAGLFLTDTQYF
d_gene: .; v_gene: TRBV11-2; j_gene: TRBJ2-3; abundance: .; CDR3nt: TGTGCCAGCAGCTCCCCTCATCCCTATGATACGCAGTATTTT; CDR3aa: CASSSPHPYDTQYF
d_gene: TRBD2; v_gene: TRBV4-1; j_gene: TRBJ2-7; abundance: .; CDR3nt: TGCGCCAGCAGCCACTCCCTAGGGACTAGCGGGAAAGGAGAGCAGTACTTC; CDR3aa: CASSHSLGTSGKGEQYF
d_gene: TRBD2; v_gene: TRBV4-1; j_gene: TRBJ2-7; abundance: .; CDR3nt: TGCGCCAGCAGCCAGATTTGGGGGGGTTCATCCTACGAGCAGTACTTC; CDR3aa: CASSQIWGGSSYEQYF
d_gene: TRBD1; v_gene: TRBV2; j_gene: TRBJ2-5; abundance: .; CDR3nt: TGTGCCAGCAGTGAAAGGACAGGCCAAGAGACCCAGTACTTC; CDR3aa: CASSERTGQETQYF
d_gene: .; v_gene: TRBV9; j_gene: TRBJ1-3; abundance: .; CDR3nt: TGTGCCAGCAGCGTGGGGGGGGTGGCTTCTGGAAACACCATATATTTT; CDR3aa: CASSVGGVASGNTIYF
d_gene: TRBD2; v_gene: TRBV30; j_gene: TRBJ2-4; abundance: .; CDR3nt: TGTGCCTGGACCCGGGGTCTAGCGGGACCCCTGGCCAAAAACATTCAGTACTTC; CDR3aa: CAWTRGLAGPLAKNIQYF